Each of the 18 T cell receptor beta chains below was sequenced from the same sample in a study of T cell repertoires in cytomegalovirus infection (dated by TCRdb to between 2018 and 2020). In the paper's terms, the treatment or condition label means: in vitro stimulation with specific CMV peptide epitopes to enrich CMV-specific T cells. No antigen has been assigned to these receptors. This sample was sequenced with an Illumina HiSeq 1500. The public reads were quality trimmed at Q25 with fastp and then assembled into clones with MiXCR by TCRdb, keeping productive beta chains. Merged by CDR3 protein, the rows form single entries marked with the most common genes and DNA. The sample contains 900,000 to 950,000 distinct CDR3 sequences, approximately 33% of them found a single time. Roughly 13% of the sample is in the top ten clones. The source material was cultured CD8+ T cells from PBMCs, sampled from culture after CMV antigen stimulation. The receptors here all came from a human donor in good health (CMV status not recorded). Some clones in this sample may be carry-over from other donors' samples.

The chain has TRBV28 and TRBJ1-1, with 11 positions matching TRBD1. The CDR3 is made up of 17 amino acids. The ends lost 7 bases at V and 4 bases at J; junction bases unmatched: 14. From germline, CDR1 is MDHEN and CDR2 SYDVKM. The chain's CDR3 is CASTVDRGLPPGTEAFF. CDR3 nucleotide sequence: TGTGCCAGCACCGTGGACAGGGGGCTCCCCCCGGGCACTGAAGCTTTCTTT. Based on the CDR3 plus reference TRBV28 and TRBJ1-1, the full variable domain is DVKVTQSSRYLVKRTGEKVFLECVQDMDHENMFWYRQDPGLGLRLIYFSYDVKMKEKGDIPEGYSVSREKKERFSLILESASTNQTSMYLCASTVDRGLPPGTEAFFGQGTRLTVV.

This clonotype was detected only a few times. The rearrangement links TRBV7-9 to TRBJ2-1; D is possibly TRBD1 or TRBD2 (5 bases each). V was cut by 2 bases and J by 8 bases, with 19 bases left in between. This CDR3 has 16 residues. The germline V gene encodes CDR1 SEHNR and CDR2 FQNEAQ (reference sequence). CDR3 in DNA: TGTGCCAGCAGCTTATTTTTCAGGGCGGGTTTAGATGAGCAGTTCTTC. Its protein product is CASSLFFRAGLDEQFF.

This clonotype was counted only a few times. The chain recombines TRBV27 with TRBJ2-5; 8 bases line up with TRBD2. Germline V gives CDR1 MNHEY, CDR2 SMNVEV (reference sequence). The ends lost 8 bases at V and 1 base at J; junction bases unmatched: 12. CDR3 length equals 16 residues. In nucleotides, the CDR3 is TGTGCCAGCCAGGGCCGGGGGGGCCGTTTCCAAGAGACCCAGTACTTC. Translation: CASQGRGGRFQETQYF.

This chain uses TRBV4-3 with TRBJ1-5, with D possibly being TRBD1 (5 bases). Germline assignment: CDR1 LGHNA and CDR2 YSLEER. This CDR3 spans 14 amino acids. Trimming stripped 0 bases from V and 10 bases from J, with 13 bases between. CDR3 region: CASSQDDRTVPQHF. For the CDR3, the DNA is TGCGCCAGCAGCCAAGATGACAGAACCGTACCCCAGCATTTT.

This clonotype appeared a single time. This rearrangement joins TRBV6-2 or TRBV6-3 to TRBJ2-3; D ambiguous. The CDR3 has 15 residues. V was cut by 0 bases and J by 4 bases, with 11 bases left in between. Looked up from germline, CDR1 is MNHEY and CDR2 is SVGEGT. CDR3 DNA: TGTGCCAGCAGTTACTCTAACTCAGTCCCAGATACGCAGTATTTT. Translated, it gives CASSYSNSVPDTQYF.

This chain links TRBV6-1 with TRBJ1-2; no reliable D call. The CDR3 consists of 16 residues. V lost 5 bases to trimming and J lost 5 bases, with 21 bases between them. CDR1 is MNHNS and CDR2 is SASEGT in the germline V gene. The CDR3 is CASSFPNSHPIYGYTF. The CDR3 DNA follows: TGTGCCAGCAGTTTTCCGAACAGCCACCCAATTTATGGCTACACCTTC.

This chain links TRBV19 with TRBJ1-2, with D tentatively TRBD1 (5 bases). From germline, CDR1 is LNHDA and CDR2 SQIVND (reference sequence). The CDR3 totals 14 residues. The ends were cut back, 3 bases at V and 8 bases at J, with 16 bases in the middle. CDR3 in amino acids: CASSMFLGARGYTF. In DNA, the CDR3 is TGTGCCAGTAGTATGTTCCTTGGGGCAAGGGGCTACACCTTC. The whole variable domain, remainder taken from reference TRBV19 and TRBJ1-2, is DGGITQSPKYLFRKEGQNVTLSCEQNLNHDAMYWYRQDPGQGLRLIYYSQIVNDFQKGDIAEGYSVSREKKESFPLTVTSAQKNPTAFYLCASSMFLGARGYTFGSGTRLTVV.

This chain links TRBV11-3 with TRBJ2-1, with 9 positions matching TRBD2. Germline CDR1 and CDR2: SGHNT and YENEEA. J gave up 4 bases and V 4 bases, and 14 bases lay outside the gene matches. CDR3 size: 18 residues. In nucleotides, the CDR3 is TGTGCCAGCAGCTCCTCCAACCTACTAGCGGGTCATTACAATGAGCAGTTCTTC. This sequence encodes CASSSSNLLAGHYNEQFF.

The chain is built from TRBV7-2 and TRBJ1-2, with D hard to call. The V gene's germline CDR1 is SGHTA and CDR2 FQGNSA. The CDR3 contains 13 residues. Deletions cut 3 bases from V and 6 bases from J, with 11 bases between. CDR3 nucleotide sequence: TGTGCCAGCAGCTTCACCGGTATGGATGGCTACACCTTC. Translated: CASSFTGMDGYTF. Together with reference TRBV7-2 and TRBJ1-2, the CDR3 gives the full variable domain: GAGVSQSPSNKVTEKGKDVELRCDPISGHTALYWYRQSLGQGLEFLIYFQGNSAPDKSGLPSDRFSAERTGGSVSTLTIQRTQQEDSAVYLCASSFTGMDGYTFGSGTRLTVV.

The V call is TRBV27, the J call TRBJ2-3, with 13 bases fitting TRBD2. V shed 4 bases, J shed 2 bases, and the junction held 12 bases outside the gene matches. Germline V lookup: CDR1 MNHEY, CDR2 SMNVEV (reference sequence). The CDR3 is 19 residues long. CDR3 nucleotide sequence: TGTGCCAGCAGTTCCCCGGGACTAGCGGGGTCCCGGGACACAGATACGCAGTATTTT. As protein: CASSSPGLAGSRDTDTQYF.

The J gene is TRBJ2-2, the V gene TRBV13; TRBD1 matches at 7 bases. The germline V gene has CDR1 PRHDT and CDR2 FYEKMQ (reference sequence). The CDR3 consists of 16 residues. The junction had 8 bases not matched to a gene; V was cut back by 1 base and J by 6 bases. The CDR3 loop is CASSLEERGPAGELFF. The DNA for the CDR3 is TGTGCCAGCAGCTTAGAGGAAAGGGGGCCCGCCGGGGAGCTGTTTTTT. The complete variable domain, with remaining parts taken from reference TRBV13 and TRBJ2-2, reads AAGVIQSPRHLIKEKRETATLKCYPIPRHDTVYWYQQGPGQDPQFLISFYEKMQSDKGSIPDRFSAQQFSDYHSELNMSSLELGDSALYFCASSLEERGPAGELFFGEGSRLTVL.

The CDR3 DNA follows: TGCGCCAGCAGCCAGGAGGGACATACTGGGGCCAACGTCCTGACTTTC. Amino acid sequence: CASSQEGHTGANVLTF. The V gene is TRBV4-1, the J gene TRBJ2-6, with D tentatively TRBD1 or TRBD2 (6 bases each). The CDR3 has 16 amino acids. Germline V CDR1 and CDR2: MGHRA, YSYEKL. Trimming removed 3 bases at V and 2 bases at J, with 11 bases between.

The rearrangement links TRBV6-2 or TRBV6-3 to TRBJ2-3, with D possibly TRBD2 on 6 matching bases. Trimming took off 7 bases at V and 0 bases at J, with 14 bases between the two ends. Germline-derived CDR1 and CDR2 are MNHEY and SVGEGT. CDR3 length: 15 residues. In DNA form, the CDR3 reads TGTGCCAGCATTGCGGGGTCCTATAGCACAGATACGCAGTATTTT. It translates to CASIAGSYSTDTQYF.

This clonotype was counted many times. V and J are TRBV7-8 and TRBJ1-5; TRBD1 is a possible D gene (6 bases). The CDR3 has 15 residues. V shed 5 bases and J shed 0 bases, with 11 bases lying between them. Germline values: CDR1 SGHVS, CDR2 FQNEAQ. CDR3 sequence: CASSEGQYSNQPQHF. The CDR3 DNA sequence: TGTGCCAGCAGCGAAGGACAGTATAGCAATCAGCCCCAGCATTTT.

The sample holds a few counts of this clonotype. The chain employs TRBV19 and TRBJ1-6; D remains ambiguous. The germline CDR1 and CDR2 sequences are LNHDA and SQIVND (reference sequence). CDR3 length: 18 residues. Deletions cut 6 bases from V and 4 bases from J, with 22 bases between. The DNA of the CDR3 is TGTGCCAGTAGCCCCGACGTAGCCGCGGGAGGATATAATTCACCCCTCCACTTT. Translated: CASSPDVAAGGYNSPLHF.

This clonotype showed up just a few times. This chain links TRBV19 with TRBJ1-5; D not certain. Germline V gene lookup returns CDR1 LNHDA and CDR2 SQIVND (reference sequence). The CDR3 is made up of 15 amino acids. With 3 bases removed from V and 0 bases from J, the gap between germline ends came to 9 bases. CDR3 residues: CASSIPGLSNQPQHF. CDR3 bases: TGTGCCAGTAGTATCCCCGGCCTTAGCAATCAGCCCCAGCATTTT.

This chain connects TRBV4-3 to TRBJ2-1, with a possible D match to TRBD1 (6 bases). The ends were cut back, 3 bases at V and 5 bases at J, with 8 bases in the middle. Germline lookup yields CDR1 LGHNA and CDR2 YSLEER. The CDR3 spans 13 residues. This chain's CDR3 is CASSQDSNNEQFF. The CDR3 nucleotides read TGCGCCAGCAGCCAGGACAGCAACAATGAGCAGTTCTTC.

The V call is TRBV6-6, the J call TRBJ2-5; 13 bases map to TRBD2. This CDR3 has 15 residues. CDR1 and CDR2 (germline): MNHNY, SVGAGI (reference sequence). J gave up 2 bases and V 6 bases, and 3 bases lay outside the gene matches. The CDR3 region has the DNA TGTGCCAGCAGGGGACTAGCGGGGTCGCAAGAGACCCAGTACTTC. Translating it yields CASRGLAGSQETQYF.